This entry lists 5 T cell receptor beta chains sequenced from one sample in a study of cytomegalovirus exposure and HLA in healthy donors (TCRdb year 2017). Libraries came from the immunoSEQ multiplex PCR assay. The multiplex PCR relied on a mix of 60 forward primers for TCR Vbeta segments and 13 reverse primers for TCR Jbeta segments. Here the immuneACCESS table is served through TCRdb, limited to in-frame sequences with V and J called. Missing clones are a known gap in these copies; in checked studies unresolved V genes cover under half, and the rest lacks a known reason. Counted in this sample were some 130,000 clones; roughly two thirds of them appeared once. 1.6% of the sample belongs to the ten largest clones. The sequencing sample was made of PBMCs. The receptors here all came from a man aged 25 to 40 in good health and CMV-seropositive.

The chain has TRBV6-6 and TRBJ2-2; D uncertain. Trimming stripped 5 bases from V and 7 bases from J, with 8 bases between. The CDR3 has 12 amino acids. The germline V gene has CDR1 MNHNY and CDR2 SVGAGI (reference sequence). The CDR3 loop is CASSPYDGELFF. The CDR3 region has the DNA TGTGCCAGCAGTCCCTATGACGGGGAGCTGTTTTTT.

The chain couples TRBV7-9 to TRBJ2-5; D may be TRBD2 (6 bases). The CDR3 contains 16 residues. Germline V gene lookup returns CDR1 SEHNR and CDR2 FQNEAQ (reference sequence). The V end was cut by 1 base, the J end by 0 bases, with 12 bases between. CDR3 DNA sequence: TGTGCCAGCAGCTTAGTGGGACTCAACGACCAAGAGACCCAGTACTTC. It yields the protein CASSLVGLNDQETQYF.

As DNA, the CDR3 is TGCGCCAGCAGTCGACTAACACGAGAGACCCAGTACTTC. This codes for CASSRLTRETQYF. The rearrangement uses TRBV10-1 and TRBJ2-5; the D gene is possibly TRBD2 (5 bases). Germline V gene lookup returns CDR1 WNHNN and CDR2 SYGVQD (reference sequence). The CDR3 has 13 residues. V was trimmed by 5 bases and J by 4 bases, leaving 11 bases between them.

J is TRBJ2-3 and V is TRBV5-7, with D maybe TRBD2 (6 bases). TRBV5-7 is an ORF for which the function is uncertain. The CDR3 consists of 11 residues. Trimming pared 4 bases from V and 8 bases from J, leaving 8 bases between. The CDR3 reads CASSPGVTQYF. The CDR3 DNA follows: TGTGCCAGCAGCCCGGGGGTTACGCAGTATTTT.

The rearrangement uses TRBV4-1 and TRBJ2-7; 7 positions agree with TRBD1. Losses at the gene ends were 9 bases for V and 0 bases for J; bases not matched to a gene: 11. CDR1 MGHRA and CDR2 YSYEKL come from the germline V gene. The CDR3 is 15 residues long. The CDR3 DNA sequence: TGCGCCAGAGATAGGACAGGTTCTAGCTCCTACGAGCAGTACTTC. Translating it yields CARDRTGSSSYEQYF.